One sample yielded the 8 T cell receptor beta chains listed below, sequenced in a study of blood T cells in healthy people across ages. Primed by a sample-barcoded 5' primer and a J-beta primer mix, a second PCR proceeded for about 7 to 11 cycles. MiXCR, run by TCRdb on the 5' RACE reads, gives a single entry per CDR3 protein. The repertoire consists of some 930,000 distinct CDR3 sequences, with just under 30% occurring once and the leading ten covering 9.5% to 13%. This sample also appeared in a second study, on T cells of mothers and their children.

The source material was blood. These receptor sequences come from a woman aged 40 to 50 in good health.

This clonotype has only a few counts. V is TRBV28 and J is TRBJ2-1, with D tentatively TRBD2 (6 bases). The closer fit of TRBJ2-7 to the DNA end suggests the J call may be wrong. There are 14 residues in the CDR3. Per the germline V gene, CDR1 is MDHEN and CDR2 is SYDVKM. Here the CDR3 DNA reads TGTGCCAGCAGTTCGGGACTTCAACTGAGGGAGCAGTACTTC. Translating it yields CASSSGLQLREQYF.

With regard to this clonotype: A much bigger clone sits one base away, suggesting this may be a read error. The CDR3 DNA reads TGTGCCAGCAGAAAGATTGGGGTTCTTGGGACCCAGTACTTC. This gives the protein CASRKIGVLGTQYF. The rearrangement joins TRBV7-2 to TRBJ2-5; D remains ambiguous. CDR3 size: 14 residues. CDR1 SGHTA and CDR2 FQGNSA come from the germline V gene. Trimming shortened V by 6 bases and J by 7 bases, and 18 bases separated the two germline ends.

This clonotype was detected a few times. This sequence joins TRBV20-1 and TRBJ1-5, with TRBD1 matching 8 bases. CDR3 size: 17 residues. Losses at the gene ends were 0 bases for V and 4 bases for J; bases not matched to a gene: 11. Germline CDR1 DFQATT, CDR2 SNEGSKA (reference sequence). CDR3 sequence: CSARDPSGGRGNQPQHF. The CDR3 DNA is TGCAGTGCTAGAGACCCCTCAGGGGGCCGGGGGAATCAGCCCCAGCATTTT.

The chain carries TRBV5-1 and TRBJ1-2, with 11 bases lining up with TRBD1. Germline values: CDR1 SGHRS, CDR2 YFSETQ. This CDR3 region has 18 residues. V was pared by 1 base and J by 2 bases, with 10 bases of the junction left unmatched. The CDR3 loop reads CASSLKKDRGPFNYGYTF. The CDR3 DNA is TGCGCCAGCAGCTTGAAAAAGGACAGGGGGCCCTTCAACTATGGCTACACCTTC.

The chain has TRBV18 and TRBJ2-4; unclear D gene. With 1 base removed from V and 2 bases from J, the gap between germline ends came to 9 bases. The CDR3 is 15 residues long. Germline V gene lookup returns CDR1 KGHSH and CDR2 LQKENI. In nucleotides, the CDR3 is TGTGCCAGCTCACCACGAGGCGATACCAAAAACATTCAGTACTTC. Protein product: CASSPRGDTKNIQYF.

This clonotype has at least ten counts. The J gene is TRBJ1-2, the V gene TRBV6-6, with D unclear. Germline V CDR1 and CDR2: MNHNY, SVGAGI (reference sequence). The ends were cut back, 8 bases at V and 1 base at J, with 11 bases in the middle. CDR3 length equals 13 residues. The CDR3 sequence: CASGELLNYGYTF. For the CDR3, the DNA is TGTGCCAGCGGAGAGCTCCTTAACTATGGCTACACCTTC.

This clonotype was picked up a small number of times. The CDR3 coding sequence is TGTGCCAGCAGTTTGGGGGACCGGCTAGCTTTCTTT. Encoded protein: CASSLGDRLAFF. The rearrangement joins TRBV12-3 or TRBV12-4 to TRBJ1-1; weak D call: TRBD1 (5 bases). The CDR3 is 12 amino acids. The ends were cut back, 3 bases at V and 10 bases at J, with 12 bases in the middle.

CDR3 amino acids: CATSETGGSYNEQFF. CDR3 nucleotide sequence: TGTGCCACCAGCGAGACAGGGGGCTCCTACAATGAGCAGTTCTTC. This sequence joins TRBV24-1 and TRBJ2-1; 9 nucleotides match TRBD1. V lost 7 bases to trimming and J lost 0 bases; unmatched junction nucleotides: 3. The V gene's germline CDR1 is KGHDR and CDR2 SFDVKD. The CDR3 has 15 residues.